This T cell receptor beta chain was sequenced in a study of CD8 T cells in Susac syndrome. This clonotype was observed a few times. A quantity of roughly 0.5 to 1 ug RNA underwent reverse transcription using random hexamers. TCRdb ran MiXCR on the immunoSEQ multiplex PCR reads and lists one entry per CDR3 protein. The sample shows fewer than 150,000 distinct CDR3 sequences, roughly 93% of them seen only once. Deletions cut 1 base from V and 2 bases from J, with 12 bases between. Per germline, CDR1 GTSNPN and CDR2 SVGIG (reference sequence). This CDR3 is built from 14 residues. This chain joins TRBV30 and TRBJ2-7; D ambiguous. The TCR sequence derives from a human donor with multiple sclerosis. Sample: CD4+ T cells from PBMCs. CDR3 sequence: CAWSAGHTPYEQYF. The CDR3 region has the DNA TGTGCCTGGAGTGCGGGCCATACTCCCTACGAGCAGTACTTC.